This T cell receptor (beta chain) was captured by sequencing in a study of T cells in localized non-small cell lung cancer. The CDR3 runs to 16 residues. V dropped 1 base and J dropped 1 base, with 16 bases sitting between them. Per the germline V gene, CDR1 is SQVTM and CDR2 is ANQGSEA. Clones were read by immunoSEQ multiplex PCR, and TCRdb kept only the in-frame ones, dropping some. Of roughly 72,000 clones listed, around 80% are singletons. The chain is built from TRBV29-1 and TRBJ1-1; possibly TRBD1 for D (5 bases). Here the sequenced sample was peripheral blood, taken before any cancer treatment. This clonotype was obtained from a female donor over 55 with stage I lung adenocarcinoma. The CDR3 loop is CSVEAREGNPNTEAFF. The CDR3 bases are TGCAGCGTTGAAGCCCGTGAGGGGAATCCGAACACTGAAGCTTTCTTT.